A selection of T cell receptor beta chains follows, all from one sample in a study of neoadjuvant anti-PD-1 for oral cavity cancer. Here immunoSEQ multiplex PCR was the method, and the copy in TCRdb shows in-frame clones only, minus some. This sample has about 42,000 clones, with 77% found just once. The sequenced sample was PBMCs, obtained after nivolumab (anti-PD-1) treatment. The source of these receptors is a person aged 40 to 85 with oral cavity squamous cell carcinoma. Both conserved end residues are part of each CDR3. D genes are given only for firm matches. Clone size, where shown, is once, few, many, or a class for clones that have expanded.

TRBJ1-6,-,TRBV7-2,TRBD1,CASSSRQGHSSPLHF,TGTGCCAGCAGCTCCCGACAGGGACACTCTTCACCCCTCCACTTT
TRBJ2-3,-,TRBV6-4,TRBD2,CASSVVAGGITDTQYF,TGTGCCAGCAGTGTGGTCGCGGGGGGTATCACAGATACGCAGTATTTT
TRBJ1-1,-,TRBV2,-,CASSERQGHTEAFF,TGTGCCAGCAGTGAGCGGCAGGGGCACACTGAAGCTTTCTTT
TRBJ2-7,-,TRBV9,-,CASSVGDPTYEQYF,TGTGCCAGCAGCGTAGGGGACCCTACCTACGAGCAGTACTTC
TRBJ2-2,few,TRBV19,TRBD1,CASRQGASTGELFF,TGTGCCAGTCGACAGGGGGCAAGTACCGGGGAGCTGTTTTTT
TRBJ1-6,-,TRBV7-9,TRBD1,CASSPGLDRARSPLHF,TGTGCCAGCAGCCCGGGCCTTGACAGGGCGAGATCACCCCTCCACTTT
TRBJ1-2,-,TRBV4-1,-,CASSRRPDLGYTF,TGCGCCAGCAGCCGTCGACCTGATTTGGGCTACACCTTC
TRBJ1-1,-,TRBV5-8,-,CASSLNTGLLLMNTEAFF,TGTGCCAGCAGCTTGAATACGGGGCTTCTCCTCATGAACACTGAAGCTTTCTTT
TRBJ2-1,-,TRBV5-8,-,CASNLNNNEQFF,TGTGCCAGCAACCTCAACAACAATGAGCAGTTCTTC
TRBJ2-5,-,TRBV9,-,CASSVAGGETQYF,TGTGCCAGCAGCGTAGCCGGGGGAGAGACCCAGTACTTC
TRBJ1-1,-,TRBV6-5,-,CASSYGGDTEAFF,TGTGCCAGCAGTTACGGAGGGGACACTGAAGCTTTCTTT
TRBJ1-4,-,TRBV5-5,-,CASSLDAGPNEKLFF,TGTGCCAGCAGCTTGGACGCAGGGCCGAATGAAAAACTGTTTTTT
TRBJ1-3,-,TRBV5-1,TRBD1,CASSLTGILSGNTIYF,TGCGCCAGCAGCCTGACAGGGATCCTCTCTGGAAACACCATATATTTT